The rows below give T cell receptor beta chains drawn from one sample of a study of T cells after yellow fever vaccination. In TCRdb, the 5' RACE reads were re-called with MiXCR into one record per CDR3 protein. The repertoire includes 150,000 to 200,000 distinct CDR3 sequences, approximately 6.2% of them detected once, and roughly 3% sits in the top ten. The specimen comprised CD4+ T cells sorted from PBMCs, sampled on the day of the first yellow fever vaccination. The receptor set was obtained from a man aged 18 to 30 who received the YFV17D yellow fever vaccine. Both conserved end residues are part of each CDR3. The D gene is left open where the match is weak. The listing skips clone size in some rows; elsewhere it reads once, few, many or a size class.

j_gene	v_gene	abundance	d_gene	CDR3aa	CDR3nt
TRBJ2-5	TRBV7-9	few	TRBD1	CASRLGKGQGQETQYF	TGTGCCAGCAGACTAGGGAAGGGACAGGGACAAGAGACCCAGTACTTC
TRBJ2-7	TRBV7-8	many	.	CASSLRGLGASYEQYF	TGTGCCAGCAGCTTACGGGGGCTGGGGGCTTCCTACGAGCAGTACTTC
TRBJ2-7	TRBV7-9	few	TRBD1	CASSTGGLYEQYF	TGTGCCAGCAGCACAGGGGGCCTCTACGAGCAGTACTTC
TRBJ1-2	TRBV7-2	many	.	CASSSQEGGYTF	TGTGCCAGCAGCTCACAGGAGGGGGGCTACACCTTC
TRBJ2-1	TRBV6-1	many	.	CASRITLTYNEQFF	TGTGCCAGCAGAATAACCCTCACTTACAATGAGCAGTTCTTC
TRBJ2-7	TRBV7-9	many	TRBD2	CASSRPSGGAREQYF	TGTGCCAGCAGCCGACCTTCGGGAGGGGCGAGGGAGCAGTACTTC
TRBJ1-1	TRBV7-9	.	.	CASSPGQKNTEAFF	TGTGCCAGCAGCCCCGGACAGAAGAACACTGAAGCTTTCTTT
TRBJ1-1	TRBV6-2/TRBV6-3	few	.	CASSLTGWTEAFF	TGTGCCAGCAGTCTCACTGGTTGGACTGAAGCTTTCTTT
TRBJ1-2	TRBV4-3	many	.	CASSQDSSSWGYGYTF	TGCGCCAGCAGCCAAGATAGCTCTTCGTGGGGCTATGGCTACACCTTC
TRBJ1-5	TRBV12-3/TRBV12-4	many	TRBD1	CASGSGGTVSNQPQHF	TGTGCCAGCGGATCGGGGGGGACAGTTAGCAATCAGCCCCAGCATTTT
TRBJ2-1	TRBV7-9	many	TRBD2	CASTFGAGGLNEQFF	TGTGCCAGCACCTTCGGAGCGGGGGGCCTTAATGAGCAGTTCTTC
TRBJ1-5	TRBV10-3	few	TRBD1	CAISGGTGVHQPQHF	TGTGCCATCAGTGGGGGGACAGGGGTCCATCAGCCCCAGCATTTT
TRBJ2-1	TRBV7-3	.	TRBD1	CASSVDRASYNEQFF	TGTGCCAGCAGCGTAGACAGGGCCTCCTACAATGAGCAGTTCTTC